The text below deals with one T cell receptor (beta chain). The target antigen is unknown. The sample is drawn from a study of cytotoxic CD8 clonotypes in ibrutinib-treated CLL. Study in general: Mean yields were approximately 250,000 productive templates and about 94,000 productive rearrangements per sample.

Broader study findings: Clonality climbed at ibrutinib response, then dropped toward baseline at progression. Baseline values of clonality outstripped age-matched healthy donors and followed circulating CD8+ T-cell counts. Progressing and sustained-remission patients had different sampling times.

Germline assignment: CDR1 GTSNPN and CDR2 SVGIG (reference sequence). CDR3 size: 13 residues. V was clipped by 0 bases and J by 7 bases, with 12 bases between them. Assay used: immunoSEQ multiplex PCR; TCRdb lists only in-frame clones, some missing. Of more than 85,000 clones listed, 78% are singletons. The sample consisted of PBMCs, taken after 12 months of ibrutinib treatment. The TCR sequence derives from a human donor with chronic lymphocytic leukemia. The rearrangement uses TRBV30 and TRBJ1-2; D uncertain. The CDR3 DNA reads TGTGCCTGGAGTGTACCCTCTTCGGGTGGCTACACCTTC. It specifies CAWSVPSSGGYTF. Filled out from reference TRBV30 and TRBJ1-2, the complete variable domain reads SQTIHQWPATLVQPVGSPLSLECTVEGTSNPNLYWYRQAAGRGLQLLFYSVGIGQISSEVPQNLSASRPQDRQFILSSKKLLLSDSGFYLCAWSVPSSGGYTFGSGTRLTVV.